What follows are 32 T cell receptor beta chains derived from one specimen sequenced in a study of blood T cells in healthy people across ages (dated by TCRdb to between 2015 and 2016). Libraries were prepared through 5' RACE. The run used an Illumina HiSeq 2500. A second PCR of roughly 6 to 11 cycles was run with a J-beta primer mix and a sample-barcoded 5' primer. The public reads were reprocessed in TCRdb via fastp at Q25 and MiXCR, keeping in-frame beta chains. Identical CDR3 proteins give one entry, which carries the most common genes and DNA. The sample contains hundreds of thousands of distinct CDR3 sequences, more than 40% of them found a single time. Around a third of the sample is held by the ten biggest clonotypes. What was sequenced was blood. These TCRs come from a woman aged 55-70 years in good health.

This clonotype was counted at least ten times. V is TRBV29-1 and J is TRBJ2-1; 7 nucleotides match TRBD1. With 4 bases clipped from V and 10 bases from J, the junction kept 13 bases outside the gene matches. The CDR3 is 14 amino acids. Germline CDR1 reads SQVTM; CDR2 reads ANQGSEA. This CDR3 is CSVGGQWNQGEQFF. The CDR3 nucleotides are TGCAGCGTTGGGGGACAGTGGAACCAGGGGGAGCAGTTCTTC.

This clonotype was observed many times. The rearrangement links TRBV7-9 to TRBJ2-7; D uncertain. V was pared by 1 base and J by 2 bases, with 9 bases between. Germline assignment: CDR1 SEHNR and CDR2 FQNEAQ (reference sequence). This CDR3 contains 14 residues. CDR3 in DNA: TGTGCCAGCAGCTTAGGATCCACGCCCTACGAGCAGTACTTC. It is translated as CASSLGSTPYEQYF.

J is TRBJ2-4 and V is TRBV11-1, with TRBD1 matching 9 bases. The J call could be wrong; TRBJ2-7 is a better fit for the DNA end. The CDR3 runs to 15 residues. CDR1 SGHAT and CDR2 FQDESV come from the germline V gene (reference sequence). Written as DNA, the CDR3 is TGTGCCAGCAGCTCAATCACAGGGGGCTTCCACGAGCAGTACTTC. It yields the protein CASSSITGGFHEQYF.

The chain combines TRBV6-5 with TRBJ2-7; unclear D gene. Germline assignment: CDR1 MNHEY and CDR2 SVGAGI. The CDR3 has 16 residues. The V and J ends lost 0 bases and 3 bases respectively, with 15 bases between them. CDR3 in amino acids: CASSYSAGPEFYEQYF. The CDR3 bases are TGTGCCAGCAGTTACTCGGCCGGACCCGAGTTCTACGAGCAGTACTTC.

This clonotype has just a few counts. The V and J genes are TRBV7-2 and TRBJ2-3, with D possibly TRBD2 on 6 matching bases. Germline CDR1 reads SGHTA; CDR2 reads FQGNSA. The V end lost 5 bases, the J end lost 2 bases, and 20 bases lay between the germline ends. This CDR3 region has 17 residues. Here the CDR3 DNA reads TGTGCCAGCAGCCCCCCGTGGGCTAGCGTATACACAGATACGCAGTATTTT. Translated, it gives CASSPPWASVYTDTQYF.

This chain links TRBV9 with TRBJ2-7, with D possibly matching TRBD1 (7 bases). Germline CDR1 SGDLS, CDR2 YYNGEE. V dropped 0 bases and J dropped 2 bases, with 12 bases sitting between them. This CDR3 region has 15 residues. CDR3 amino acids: CASSVAPGGTYEQYF. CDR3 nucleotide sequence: TGTGCCAGCAGCGTAGCTCCAGGGGGGACCTACGAGCAGTACTTC.

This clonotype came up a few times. The CDR3 region has the DNA TGTGCCGGGGGCCCAATTGGACTAGCGGGAGTAGTTGGTTTGGATGAGCAGTTCTTC. It yields the protein CAGGPIGLAGVVGLDEQFF. The V and J genes are TRBV7-3 and TRBJ2-1; 13 bases map to TRBD2. Looked up from germline, CDR1 is SGHTA and CDR2 is FQGTGA. Trimming at V came to 11 bases and at J to 8 bases, leaving 24 bases not matched to a gene. The CDR3 consists of 19 residues.

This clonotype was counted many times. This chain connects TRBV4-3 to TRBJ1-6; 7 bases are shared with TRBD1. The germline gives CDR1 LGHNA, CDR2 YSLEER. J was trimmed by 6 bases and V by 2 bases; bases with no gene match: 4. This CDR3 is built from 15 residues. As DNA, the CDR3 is TGCGCCAGCAGCCAACAGACAGGGCCTAATTCACCCCTCCACTTT. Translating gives CASSQQTGPNSPLHF.

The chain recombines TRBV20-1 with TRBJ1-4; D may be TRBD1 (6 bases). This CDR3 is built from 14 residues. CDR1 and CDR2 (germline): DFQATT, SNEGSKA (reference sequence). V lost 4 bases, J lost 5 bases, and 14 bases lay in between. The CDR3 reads CSATGVRGNEKLFF. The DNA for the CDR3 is TGCAGTGCTACAGGGGTTAGGGGAAATGAAAAACTGTTTTTT.

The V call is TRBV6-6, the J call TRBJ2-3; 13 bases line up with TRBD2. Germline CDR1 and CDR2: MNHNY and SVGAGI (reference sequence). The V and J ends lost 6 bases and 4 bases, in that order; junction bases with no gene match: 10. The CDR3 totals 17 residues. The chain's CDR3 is CASSTSPGLAGSDTQYF. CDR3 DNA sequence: TGTGCCAGCAGCACATCGCCGGGACTAGCGGGATCAGATACGCAGTATTTT.

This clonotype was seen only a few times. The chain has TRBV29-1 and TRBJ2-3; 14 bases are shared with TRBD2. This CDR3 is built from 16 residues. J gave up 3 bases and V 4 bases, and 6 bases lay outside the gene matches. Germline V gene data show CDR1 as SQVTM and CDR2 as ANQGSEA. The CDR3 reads CSVGGLAGGPTDTQYF. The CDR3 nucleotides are TGCAGCGTTGGCGGACTAGCGGGAGGTCCGACAGATACGCAGTATTTT.

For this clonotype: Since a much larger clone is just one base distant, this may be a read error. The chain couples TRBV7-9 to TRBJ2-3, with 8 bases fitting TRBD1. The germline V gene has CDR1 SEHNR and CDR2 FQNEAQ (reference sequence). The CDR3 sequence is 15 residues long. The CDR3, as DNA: TGTGCCAGCAGCCCTCAGGGGGCCCCCACAGATGCGCAGTATTTT. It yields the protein CASSPQGAPTDAQYF.

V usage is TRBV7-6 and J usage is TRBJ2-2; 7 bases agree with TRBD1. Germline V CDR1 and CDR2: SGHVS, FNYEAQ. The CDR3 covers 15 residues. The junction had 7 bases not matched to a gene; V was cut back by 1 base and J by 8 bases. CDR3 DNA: TGTGCCAGCAGCTTAGTGTCACAGGGGATTGGGGAGCTGTTTTTT. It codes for CASSLVSQGIGELFF.

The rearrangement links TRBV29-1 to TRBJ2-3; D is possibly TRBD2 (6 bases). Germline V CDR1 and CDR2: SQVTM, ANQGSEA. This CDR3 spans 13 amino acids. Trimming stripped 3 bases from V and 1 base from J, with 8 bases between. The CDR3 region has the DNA TGCAGCGTTGAGGGGGGAGGCACAGATACGCAGTATTTT. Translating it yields CSVEGGGTDTQYF.

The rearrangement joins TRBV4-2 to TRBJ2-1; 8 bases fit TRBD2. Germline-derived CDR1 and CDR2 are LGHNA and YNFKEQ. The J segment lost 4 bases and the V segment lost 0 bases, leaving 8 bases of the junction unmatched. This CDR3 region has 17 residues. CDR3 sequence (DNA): TGTGCCAGCAGCCAAGATAGGGCCAGCGGGAGATACAATGAGCAGTTCTTC. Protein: CASSQDRASGRYNEQFF.

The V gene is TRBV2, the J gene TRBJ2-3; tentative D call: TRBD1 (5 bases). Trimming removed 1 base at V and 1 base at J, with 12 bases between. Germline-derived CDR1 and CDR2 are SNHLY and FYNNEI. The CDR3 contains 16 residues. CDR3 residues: CASSEDAGARTDTQYF. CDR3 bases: TGTGCCAGCAGTGAAGACGCTGGGGCGCGCACAGATACGCAGTATTTT.

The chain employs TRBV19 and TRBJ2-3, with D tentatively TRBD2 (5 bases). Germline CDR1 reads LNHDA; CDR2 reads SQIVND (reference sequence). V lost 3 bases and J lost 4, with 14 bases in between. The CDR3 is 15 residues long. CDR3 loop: CASSIRPRGADTQYF. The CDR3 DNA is TGTGCCAGTAGTATCAGACCACGGGGTGCAGATACGCAGTATTTT. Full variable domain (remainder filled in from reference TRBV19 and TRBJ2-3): DGGITQSPKYLFRKEGQNVTLSCEQNLNHDAMYWYRQDPGQGLRLIYYSQIVNDFQKGDIAEGYSVSREKKESFPLTVTSAQKNPTAFYLCASSIRPRGADTQYFGPGTRLTVL.

In DNA, the CDR3 is TGTGCCAGCAGCCCAACTAGCGGGAGCCTCGTGCAGTACTTC. This encodes CASSPTSGSLVQYF. V is TRBV7-2 and J is TRBJ2-7; 11 bases line up with TRBD2. J was trimmed by 9 bases and V by 5 bases; bases with no gene match: 9. The CDR3 is 14 residues long. CDR1 and CDR2 (germline): SGHTA, FQGNSA.

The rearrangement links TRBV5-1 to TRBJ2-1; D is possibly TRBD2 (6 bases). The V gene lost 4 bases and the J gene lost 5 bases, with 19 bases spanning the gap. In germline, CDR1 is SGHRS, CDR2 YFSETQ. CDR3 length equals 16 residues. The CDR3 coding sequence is TGCGCCAGCAGCCCTGGGTCTCGGGGAGGTAACAATGAGCAGTTCTTC. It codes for CASSPGSRGGNNEQFF.

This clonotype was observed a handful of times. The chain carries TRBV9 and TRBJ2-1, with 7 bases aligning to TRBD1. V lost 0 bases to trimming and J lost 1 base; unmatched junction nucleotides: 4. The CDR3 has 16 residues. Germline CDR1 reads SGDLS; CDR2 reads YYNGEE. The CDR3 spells CASSVAGQPSYNEQFF. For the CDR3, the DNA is TGTGCCAGCAGCGTAGCGGGACAGCCTTCCTACAATGAGCAGTTCTTC.

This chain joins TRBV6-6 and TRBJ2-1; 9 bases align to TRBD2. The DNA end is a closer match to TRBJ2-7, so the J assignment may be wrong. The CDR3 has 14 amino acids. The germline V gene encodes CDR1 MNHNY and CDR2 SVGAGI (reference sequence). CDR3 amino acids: CASSTAGGMYEQYF. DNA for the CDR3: TGTGCCAGCAGTACCGCGGGAGGGATGTACGAGCAGTACTTC.

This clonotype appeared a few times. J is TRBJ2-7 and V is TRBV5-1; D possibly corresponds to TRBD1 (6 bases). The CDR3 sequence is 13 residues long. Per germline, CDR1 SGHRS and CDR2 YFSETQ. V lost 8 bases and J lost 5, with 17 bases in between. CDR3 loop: CASAAGAINEQYF. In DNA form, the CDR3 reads TGCGCCAGTGCCGCAGGGGCTATCAACGAGCAGTACTTC. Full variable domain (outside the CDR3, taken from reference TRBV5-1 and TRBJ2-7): KAGVTQTPRYLIKTRGQQVTLSCSPISGHRSVSWYQQTPGQGLQFLFEYFSETQRNKGNFPGRFSGRQFSNSRSEMNVSTLELGDSALYLCASAAGAINEQYFGPGTRLTVT.

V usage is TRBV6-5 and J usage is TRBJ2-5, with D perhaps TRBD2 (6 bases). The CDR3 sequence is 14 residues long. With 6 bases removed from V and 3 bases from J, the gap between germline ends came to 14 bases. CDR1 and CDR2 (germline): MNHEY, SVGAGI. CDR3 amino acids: CASRTLAREETQYF. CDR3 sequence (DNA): TGTGCCAGCAGAACCCTAGCGCGGGAAGAGACCCAGTACTTC.

CDR3 in amino acids: CSAITGIRYEQYF. DNA of the CDR3: TGCAGTGCTATAACAGGAATTCGCTACGAGCAGTACTTC. The chain uses TRBV20-1 and TRBJ2-7, with a possible D match to TRBD1 (5 bases). The V gene lost 4 bases and the J gene lost 3 bases, with 13 bases spanning the gap. CDR3 length: 13 amino acids. In germline, CDR1 is DFQATT, CDR2 SNEGSKA (reference sequence).

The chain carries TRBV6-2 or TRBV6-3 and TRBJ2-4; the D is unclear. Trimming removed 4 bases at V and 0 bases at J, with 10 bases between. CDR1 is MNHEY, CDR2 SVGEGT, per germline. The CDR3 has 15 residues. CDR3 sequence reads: CASSWNSIAKNIQYF. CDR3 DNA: TGTGCCAGCAGTTGGAACAGCATAGCCAAAAACATTCAGTACTTC.

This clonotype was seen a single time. For the CDR3, the DNA is TGTGCCACCAGCAGAGATGGCAGATCATCGGAAGAGCAGTACTTC. This gives the protein CATSRDGRSSEEQYF. This chain uses TRBV15 with TRBJ2-7; D is unresolved. The germline CDR1 and CDR2 sequences are LNHNV and YYDKDF (reference sequence). The germline V and J ends were trimmed by 0 bases and 7 bases, with 16 bases remaining between them. The CDR3 extends over 15 amino acids.

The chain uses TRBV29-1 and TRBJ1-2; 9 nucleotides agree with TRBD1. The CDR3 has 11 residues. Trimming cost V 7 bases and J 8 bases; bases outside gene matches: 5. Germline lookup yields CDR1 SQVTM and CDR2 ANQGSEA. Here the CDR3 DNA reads TGCAGCGCCGGGACAGGGTGGGGCTACACCTTC. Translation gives CSAGTGWGYTF.

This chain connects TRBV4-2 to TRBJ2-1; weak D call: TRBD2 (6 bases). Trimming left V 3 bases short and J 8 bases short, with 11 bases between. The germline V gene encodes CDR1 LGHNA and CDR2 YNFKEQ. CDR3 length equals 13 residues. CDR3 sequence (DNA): TGTGCCAGCAGCCAGCGAGCGGGCCATGAGCAGTTCTTC. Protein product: CASSQRAGHEQFF.

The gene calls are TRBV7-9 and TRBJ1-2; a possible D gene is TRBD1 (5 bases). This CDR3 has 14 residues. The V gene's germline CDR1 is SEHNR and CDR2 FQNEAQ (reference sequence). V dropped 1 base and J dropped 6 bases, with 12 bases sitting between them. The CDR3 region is CASSLVGGADGYTF. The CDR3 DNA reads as TGTGCCAGCAGCTTAGTCGGAGGGGCGGATGGCTACACCTTC.

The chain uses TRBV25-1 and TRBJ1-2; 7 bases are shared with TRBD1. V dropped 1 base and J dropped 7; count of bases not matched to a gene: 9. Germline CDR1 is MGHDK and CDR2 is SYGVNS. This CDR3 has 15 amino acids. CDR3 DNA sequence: TGTGCCAGCAGTGAATGGGGACAGTCTCACGGTGGCTACACCTTC. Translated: CASSEWGQSHGGYTF.

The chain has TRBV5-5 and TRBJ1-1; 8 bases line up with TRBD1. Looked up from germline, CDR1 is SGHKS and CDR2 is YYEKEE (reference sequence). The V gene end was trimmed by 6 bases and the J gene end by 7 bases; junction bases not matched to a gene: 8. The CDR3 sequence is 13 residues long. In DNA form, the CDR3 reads TGTGCCAGCACCTCGACAGGGGCAAATGAAGCTTTCTTT. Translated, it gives CASTSTGANEAFF.

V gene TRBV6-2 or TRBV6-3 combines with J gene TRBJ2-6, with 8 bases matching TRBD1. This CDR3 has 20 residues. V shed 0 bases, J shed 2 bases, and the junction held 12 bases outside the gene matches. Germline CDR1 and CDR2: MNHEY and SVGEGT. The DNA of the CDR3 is TGTGCCAGCAGTTACTCGTCTCGTGGCAGGGGGCAAACTGGGGCCAACGTCCTGACTTTC. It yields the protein CASSYSSRGRGQTGANVLTF.